These 2 T cell receptor beta chains share one sample of origin, sequenced in a study of beta chain features in type 1 diabetes (dated 2018 in TCRdb). Library preparation used the immunoSEQ multiplex PCR assay. The entire isolated RNA was reverse transcribed using the High Capacity cDNA Reverse Transcription Kit, and thus expressed TCRB transcripts were sequenced. TCRdb took over this immuneACCESS table, retaining in-frame rearrangements with V and J assigned. Such tables are incomplete; in checked studies, under half of the missing clones stem from an unresolved V gene, and the remainder is unexplained. The sample profile shows roughly 250,000 clones; about 9.3% of them were found once. Clones ranked in the top ten supply around 0.031% of the sample. Sequenced sample: naive CD4+ T cells from blood. Read against the paper, the sample's cell subset or site label means: true naive CD4+ T cells. Receptors originate from a young woman in good health.

This clone turned up a few times. CDR3: CAWSVAGVSNEQFF. CDR3 bases: TGTGCCTGGAGTGTGGCGGGAGTAAGTAATGAGCAGTTCTTC. The V call is TRBV30, the J call TRBJ2-1; TRBD2 aligns across 7 bases. CDR1 and CDR2 (germline): GTSNPN, SVGIG (reference sequence). The V gene end was trimmed by 0 bases and the J gene end by 7 bases; junction bases not matched to a gene: 6. The CDR3 spans 14 residues. Supplemented by reference TRBV30 and TRBJ2-1, the full variable domain reads SQTIHQWPATLVQPVGSPLSLECTVEGTSNPNLYWYRQAAGRGLQLLFYSVGIGQISSEVPQNLSASRPQDRQFILSSKKLLLSDSGFYLCAWSVAGVSNEQFFGPGTRLTVL.

V and J are TRBV9 and TRBJ2-3, with 11 bases fitting TRBD2. The CDR3 is 19 residues long. V gave up 0 bases and J gave up 2 bases; unmatched junction bases: 11. Germline V lookup: CDR1 SGDLS, CDR2 YYNGEE. The CDR3 bases are TGTGCCAGCAGCGTAGCCCTCCTTGGGGGACTAGCGGACACAGATACGCAGTATTTT. Encoded protein: CASSVALLGGLADTDTQYF.